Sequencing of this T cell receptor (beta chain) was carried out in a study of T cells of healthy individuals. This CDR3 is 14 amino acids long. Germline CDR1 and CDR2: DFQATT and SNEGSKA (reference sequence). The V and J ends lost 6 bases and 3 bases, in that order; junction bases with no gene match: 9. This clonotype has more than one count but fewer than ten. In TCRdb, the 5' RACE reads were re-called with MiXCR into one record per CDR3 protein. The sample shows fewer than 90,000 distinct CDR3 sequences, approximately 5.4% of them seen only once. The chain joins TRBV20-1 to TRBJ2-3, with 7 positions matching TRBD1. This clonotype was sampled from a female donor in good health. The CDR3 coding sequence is TGCAGTGCAGGGGGACAGCGAAGAACAGATACGCAGTATTTT. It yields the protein CSAGGQRRTDTQYF.